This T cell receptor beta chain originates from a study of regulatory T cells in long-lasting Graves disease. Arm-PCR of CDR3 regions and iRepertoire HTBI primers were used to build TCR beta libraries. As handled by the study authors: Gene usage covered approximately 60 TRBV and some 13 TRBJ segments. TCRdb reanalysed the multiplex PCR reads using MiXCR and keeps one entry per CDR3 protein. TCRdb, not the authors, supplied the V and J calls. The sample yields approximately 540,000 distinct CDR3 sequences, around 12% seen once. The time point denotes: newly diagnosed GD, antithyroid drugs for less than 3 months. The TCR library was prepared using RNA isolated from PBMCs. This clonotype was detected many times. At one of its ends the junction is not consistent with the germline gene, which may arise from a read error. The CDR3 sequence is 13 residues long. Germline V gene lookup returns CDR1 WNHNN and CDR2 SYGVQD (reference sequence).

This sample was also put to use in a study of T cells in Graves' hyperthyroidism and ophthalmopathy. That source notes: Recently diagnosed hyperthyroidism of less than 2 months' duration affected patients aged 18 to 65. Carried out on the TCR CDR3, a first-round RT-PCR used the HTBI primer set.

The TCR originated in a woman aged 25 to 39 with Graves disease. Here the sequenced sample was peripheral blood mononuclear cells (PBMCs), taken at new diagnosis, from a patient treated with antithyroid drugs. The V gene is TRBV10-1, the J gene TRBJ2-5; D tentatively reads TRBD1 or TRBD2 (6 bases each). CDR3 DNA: TGTGCCAGCAGCCAGGGGAGGTTAGAGACCCAGTACTTC. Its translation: CASSQGRLETQYF.